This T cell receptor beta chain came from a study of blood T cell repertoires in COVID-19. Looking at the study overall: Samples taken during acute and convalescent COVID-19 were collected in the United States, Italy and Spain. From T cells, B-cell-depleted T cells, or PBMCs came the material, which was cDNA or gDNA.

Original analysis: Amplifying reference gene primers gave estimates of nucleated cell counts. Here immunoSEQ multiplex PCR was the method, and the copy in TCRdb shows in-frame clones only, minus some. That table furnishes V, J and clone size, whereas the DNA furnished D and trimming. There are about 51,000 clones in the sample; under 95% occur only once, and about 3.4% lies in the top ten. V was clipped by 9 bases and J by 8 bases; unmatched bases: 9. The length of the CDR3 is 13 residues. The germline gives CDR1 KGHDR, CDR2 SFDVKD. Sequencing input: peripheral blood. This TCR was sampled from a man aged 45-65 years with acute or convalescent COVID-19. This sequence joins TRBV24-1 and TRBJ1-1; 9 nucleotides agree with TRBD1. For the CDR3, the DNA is TGTGCCACCTCCGGGACAGGGATAGGCGAAGCTTTCTTT. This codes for CATSGTGIGEAFF.